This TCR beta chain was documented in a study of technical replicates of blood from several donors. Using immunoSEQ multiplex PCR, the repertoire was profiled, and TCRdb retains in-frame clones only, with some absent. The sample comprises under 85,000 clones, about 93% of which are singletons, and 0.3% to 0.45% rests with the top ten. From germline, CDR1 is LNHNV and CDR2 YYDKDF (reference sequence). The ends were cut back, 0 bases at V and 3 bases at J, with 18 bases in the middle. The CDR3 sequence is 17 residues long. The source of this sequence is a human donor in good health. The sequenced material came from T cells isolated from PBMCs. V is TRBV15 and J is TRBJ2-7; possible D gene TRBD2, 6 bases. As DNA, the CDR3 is TGTGCCACCAGCAGAGATATCTTCAGACGGGAGTACTACGAGCAGTACTTC. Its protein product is CATSRDIFRREYYEQYF.